Listed below are T cell receptor beta chains from one sample, sequenced in a study of cytomegalovirus exposure and HLA in healthy donors. Produced via immunoSEQ multiplex PCR; TCRdb's table is partial and in-frame only. Of hundreds of thousands of clones in the sample, roughly 90% were seen once. Sequencing was carried out using PBMCs. These receptors all stem from a woman aged 18-29 years in good health and CMV-seronegative. Each CDR3 is given with its conserved first and last residue. Each record gives: J gene, D gene, CDR3 length, clone size, V gene, CDR3 protein, CDR3 DNA. The D gene is left open where the match is weak. Clone size is stated in some rows and not others, as once, few, many or a class when expanded.

J gene: TRBJ1-5; D gene: -; CDR3 length: 16; clone size: -; V gene: TRBV7-6; CDR3 protein: CASSLNGQGFNQPQHF; CDR3 DNA: TGTGCCAGCAGCTTAAACGGGCAGGGCTTCAATCAGCCCCAGCATTTT
J gene: TRBJ2-1; D gene: TRBD2; CDR3 length: 13; clone size: once; V gene: TRBV10-3; CDR3 protein: CAISVAGVNEQFF; CDR3 DNA: TGTGCCATCAGTGTAGCGGGGGTCAATGAGCAGTTCTTC
J gene: TRBJ1-5; D gene: TRBD1; CDR3 length: 13; clone size: -; V gene: TRBV28; CDR3 protein: CASRQGSGQPQHF; CDR3 DNA: TGTGCCAGCCGACAGGGGTCGGGTCAGCCCCAGCATTTT
J gene: TRBJ1-2; D gene: TRBD1; CDR3 length: 18; clone size: -; V gene: TRBV9; CDR3 protein: CASSASQGRFGYSSGYTF; CDR3 DNA: TGTGCCAGCAGCGCCTCACAGGGGCGGTTTGGGTATTCATCGGGCTACACCTTC
J gene: TRBJ2-7; D gene: -; CDR3 length: 18; clone size: -; V gene: TRBV28; CDR3 protein: CASSSPWRGVPSTYEQYF; CDR3 DNA: TGTGCCAGCAGTTCCCCTTGGAGGGGCGTTCCGTCTACTTACGAGCAGTACTTC
J gene: TRBJ2-2; D gene: -; CDR3 length: 14; clone size: -; V gene: TRBV6-5; CDR3 protein: CASSYSSRTGELFF; CDR3 DNA: TGTGCCAGCAGTTACTCTTCTAGGACCGGGGAGCTGTTTTTT
J gene: TRBJ1-1; D gene: TRBD1; CDR3 length: 14; clone size: few; V gene: TRBV5-1; CDR3 protein: CASSLPGQGAEAFF; CDR3 DNA: TGCGCCAGCAGCCTGCCGGGACAGGGGGCTGAAGCTTTCTTT
J gene: TRBJ1-3; D gene: TRBD1; CDR3 length: 15; clone size: -; V gene: TRBV18; CDR3 protein: CASSPADRGGNTIYF; CDR3 DNA: TGTGCCAGCTCACCAGCTGACAGGGGAGGAAACACCATATATTTT
J gene: TRBJ1-2; D gene: -; CDR3 length: 14; clone size: -; V gene: TRBV6-5; CDR3 protein: CASSYGTKNFGYTF; CDR3 DNA: TGTGCCAGCAGTTACGGGACAAAGAACTTTGGCTACACCTTC
J gene: TRBJ2-7; D gene: TRBD2; CDR3 length: 15; clone size: -; V gene: TRBV7-2; CDR3 protein: CASSSGLAGVYEQYF; CDR3 DNA: TGTGCCAGCAGCTCGGGACTAGCGGGAGTATACGAGCAGTACTTC
J gene: TRBJ1-4; D gene: -; CDR3 length: 13; clone size: -; V gene: TRBV5-4; CDR3 protein: CASSLSGGKKLFF; CDR3 DNA: TGTGCCAGCAGCTTGTCCGGGGGGAAAAAACTGTTTTTT
J gene: TRBJ2-1; D gene: -; CDR3 length: 14; clone size: -; V gene: TRBV7-3; CDR3 protein: CASSSLPRGGEQFF; CDR3 DNA: TGTGCCAGCAGCTCCCTTCCCAGGGGTGGTGAGCAGTTCTTC
J gene: TRBJ2-5; D gene: -; CDR3 length: 15; clone size: -; V gene: TRBV7-2; CDR3 protein: CASTRSQGTWETQYF; CDR3 DNA: TGTGCCAGCACCCGGTCACAGGGGACTTGGGAGACCCAGTACTTC
J gene: TRBJ2-7; D gene: TRBD1; CDR3 length: 13; clone size: -; V gene: TRBV28; CDR3 protein: CASGTASSYEQYF; CDR3 DNA: TGTGCTTCCGGGACAGCGAGCTCCTACGAGCAGTACTTC
J gene: TRBJ2-3; D gene: TRBD1; CDR3 length: 17; clone size: -; V gene: TRBV27; CDR3 protein: CASSFLARDRVTDTQYF; CDR3 DNA: TGTGCCAGCAGTTTCCTCGCCCGGGACAGGGTGACAGATACGCAGTATTTT